Each of the 21 T cell receptor beta chains below was sequenced from the same sample in a study of spatial heterogeneity in lung cancer. One entry per CDR3 protein, called by TCRdb with MiXCR from the 5' RACE reads. The sample has almost 75,000 distinct CDR3 sequences; 13% are singletons. As for time point: sample taken at primary tumor resection. TCRs were sequenced from unsorted whole RNA of tumor, nontumor lung or PBMC. The specimen was PBMCs, collected at surgery. Receptors were obtained from a male donor with early-stage non-small cell lung cancer.

This clonotype was observed a handful of times. The CDR3 loop reads CASSLGSNEKLFF. CDR3 bases: TGTGCCAGCAGTCTCGGGTCTAATGAAAAACTGTTTTTT. The chain uses TRBV25-1 and TRBJ1-4; D unclear. Germline V gene lookup returns CDR1 MGHDK and CDR2 SYGVNS. CDR3 length: 13 amino acids. The V and J ends lost 5 bases and 3 bases respectively, with 7 bases between them.

This clonotype showed up many times. This chain joins TRBV19 and TRBJ2-7; 7 bases line up with TRBD1. CDR3 length: 13 amino acids. Germline CDR1 LNHDA, CDR2 SQIVND (reference sequence). The ends lost 6 bases at V and 2 bases at J; junction bases unmatched: 4. CDR3 region: CASSSGQTYEQYF. Here the CDR3 DNA reads TGTGCCAGTAGCTCGGGACAGACCTACGAGCAGTACTTC.

The table lists this clonotype with many counts. The chain is built from TRBV29-1 and TRBJ1-2; 7 positions match TRBD1. CDR1 and CDR2 from the germline V gene are SQVTM and ANQGSEA. This CDR3 spans 12 amino acids. Germline trimming cut 7 bases from V and 3 bases from J; bases unmatched to any gene: 5. The CDR3 sequence: CSAVTGDYGYTF. DNA of the CDR3: TGCAGCGCTGTCACAGGGGACTATGGCTACACCTTC. The entire variable domain, with the rest obtained from reference TRBV29-1 and TRBJ1-2, is as follows: SAVISQKPSRDICQRGTSLTIQCQVDSQVTMMFWYRQQPGQSLTLIATANQGSEATYESGFVIDKFPISRPNLTFSTLTVSNMSPEDSSIYLCSAVTGDYGYTFGSGTRLTVV.

This sequence joins TRBV12-3 or TRBV12-4 and TRBJ1-2; no definite D call. The CDR3 runs to 13 residues. Trimming removed 3 bases at V and 0 bases at J, with 5 bases between. The CDR3 sequence: CASSLTTNYGYTF. CDR3 bases: TGTGCCAGCAGTTTGACAACTAACTATGGCTACACCTTC.

Many counts were recorded for this clonotype. The V and J genes are TRBV29-1 and TRBJ1-2, with D hard to call. V was clipped by 5 bases and J by 4 bases, with 14 bases between them. The germline V gene has CDR1 SQVTM and CDR2 ANQGSEA. The CDR3 covers 13 residues. CDR3 region: CSVPTSGFYGYTF. The DNA of the CDR3 is TGCAGCGTTCCAACTTCCGGATTCTATGGCTACACCTTC. The whole variable domain, remainder taken from reference TRBV29-1 and TRBJ1-2, is SAVISQKPSRDICQRGTSLTIQCQVDSQVTMMFWYRQQPGQSLTLIATANQGSEATYESGFVIDKFPISRPNLTFSTLTVSNMSPEDSSIYLCSVPTSGFYGYTFGSGTRLTVV.

This clonotype was seen many times. The chain is built from TRBV11-2 and TRBJ1-1; D gene uncertain. This CDR3 spans 13 amino acids. CDR1 and CDR2 (germline): SGHAT, FQNNGV. The ends were cut back, 2 bases at V and 6 bases at J, with 10 bases in the middle. CDR3 region: CASSLWEPPEAFF. For the CDR3, the DNA is TGTGCCAGCAGCTTATGGGAGCCCCCTGAAGCTTTCTTT.

The rearrangement links TRBV6-2 or TRBV6-3 to TRBJ1-1, with D perhaps TRBD1 (5 bases). The CDR3 totals 18 residues. Germline assignment: CDR1 MNHEY and CDR2 SVGEGT. Trimming stripped 8 bases from V and 0 bases from J, with 25 bases between. DNA of the CDR3: TGTGCCAGCGGTCCCCTTGGGGGGAGGAGATTCATGAACACTGAAGCTTTCTTT. This translates into CASGPLGGRRFMNTEAFF.

The chain links TRBV20-1 to TRBJ2-3; D gene unclear. Trimming took off 0 bases at V and 4 bases at J, with 14 bases between the two ends. Germline loops: CDR1 DFQATT, CDR2 SNEGSKA (reference sequence). CDR3 length: 15 amino acids. The CDR3 sequence: CSARDPKPTADTQYF. In DNA, the CDR3 is TGCAGTGCTAGAGATCCCAAACCCACCGCAGATACGCAGTATTTT.

This chain joins TRBV29-1 and TRBJ1-1; D uncertain. V was shortened by 4 bases and J by 7 bases, with 13 bases between the two germline ends. Germline V gene lookup returns CDR1 SQVTM and CDR2 ANQGSEA. This CDR3 has 12 amino acids. CDR3 nucleotide sequence: TGCAGCGTTGTAAAGGGTGGTAGTGAAGCTTTCTTT. Translation: CSVVKGGSEAFF.

On this clonotype: Germline and junction disagree at one end, which may indicate a read error. This chain connects TRBV13 to TRBJ1-1; no reliable D call. The CDR3 has 11 residues. Germline CDR1 and CDR2: PRHDT and FYEKMQ (reference sequence). The CDR3 bases are TGTACCAGCAGCTTAGTGCCCCCAGCTTTCTTT. This encodes CTSSLVPPAFF.

This clonotype was picked up a small number of times. The rearrangement joins TRBV24-1 to TRBJ2-1; 8 bases are a match to TRBD2. The CDR3 is 14 amino acids. Per the germline V gene, CDR1 is KGHDR and CDR2 is SFDVKD. Unmatched junction bases numbered 10, after V lost 5 bases and J lost 11 bases. The CDR3: CATSVSSGGFKQFF. CDR3 nucleotides: TGTGCCACCAGTGTATCCTCGGGGGGGTTCAAGCAGTTCTTC.

The chain is built from TRBV12-3 or TRBV12-4 and TRBJ1-5; 7 bases line up with TRBD1. The V gene end was trimmed by 1 base and the J gene end by 7 bases; junction bases not matched to a gene: 4. The CDR3 consists of 14 residues. The CDR3 region is CASSLEGASQPQHF. In nucleotides, the CDR3 is TGTGCCAGCAGTTTAGAGGGGGCAAGCCAGCCCCAGCATTTT.

This clonotype is classed as medium-sized. The V call is TRBV29-1, the J call TRBJ1-1, with 10 bases that match TRBD1. The CDR3 spans 14 residues. Germline V CDR1 and CDR2: SQVTM, ANQGSEA. The V gene end was trimmed by 5 bases and the J gene end by 3 bases; junction bases not matched to a gene: 6. The CDR3 spells CSVWDRGRDTEAFF. The CDR3 region has the DNA TGCAGCGTTTGGGACAGGGGCCGAGACACTGAAGCTTTCTTT.

This clonotype came up many times. The chain employs TRBV24-1 and TRBJ2-1, with D tentatively TRBD1 (5 bases). Germline CDR1 reads KGHDR; CDR2 reads SFDVKD. V lost 5 bases, J lost 9 bases, and 13 bases lay in between. The CDR3 runs to 13 residues. The CDR3 DNA is TGTGCCACCAGTGTGGGGCCCCAGAGTGAGCAGTTCTTC. This sequence encodes CATSVGPQSEQFF.

This clonotype was seen at least ten times. The CDR3 is CSAPRDTEAFF. The CDR3 bases are TGCAGTGCTCCCCGGGACACTGAAGCTTTCTTT. The rearrangement uses TRBV20-1 and TRBJ1-1; D is uncertain. The CDR3 has 11 amino acids. V lost 5 bases and J lost 3, with 7 bases in between. Looked up from germline, CDR1 is DFQATT and CDR2 is SNEGSKA (reference sequence).

Ten or more counts support this clonotype. The chain combines TRBV9 with TRBJ2-1, with 7 bases matching TRBD2. The CDR3 length is 16 residues. After removal of 4 bases from V and 2 bases from J, the junction contained 9 bases not matched to a gene. Germline CDR1 reads SGDLS; CDR2 reads YYNGEE. For the CDR3, the DNA is TGTGCCAGCAGCCCCCGCTCCGGGACTACCTACAATGAGCAGTTCTTC. Translation gives CASSPRSGTTYNEQFF.

This clonotype was found a few times. Relative to the germline gene, one junction end is altered; a read error may explain this. The chain links TRBV25-1 to TRBJ2-3; D remains unclear. This CDR3 is built from 12 residues. From germline, CDR1 is MGHDK and CDR2 SYGVNS. For the CDR3, the DNA is TGTGCCAGCAGCGCCAGCACAGATACGCTGTATTTT. This encodes CASSASTDTLYF. Combining the CDR3 with reference TRBV25-1 and TRBJ2-3 gives the whole variable domain EADIYQTPRYLVIGTGKKITLECSQTMGHDKMYWYQQDPGMELHLIHYSYGVNSTEKGDLSSESTVSRIRTEHFPLTLESARPSHTSQYLCASSASTDTLYFGPGTRLTVL.

This clonotype was seen many times. The chain has TRBV2 and TRBJ2-1; weak D call: TRBD1 (5 bases). The CDR3 runs to 13 residues. V was clipped by 6 bases and J by 8 bases, with 14 bases between them. Germline CDR1 reads SNHLY; CDR2 reads FYNNEI. CDR3 residues: CASSPRRVDEQFF. In DNA, the CDR3 is TGTGCCAGCAGCCCCCGCAGGGTTGATGAGCAGTTCTTC.

This clonotype was counted many times. The gene calls are TRBV5-1 and TRBJ2-3; D is unclear. The CDR3 is 11 residues long. Trimming took off 10 bases at V and 6 bases at J, with 12 bases between the two ends. Germline CDR1 is SGHRS and CDR2 is YFSETQ. This CDR3 reads CASAAGDTQYF. DNA of the CDR3: TGCGCCTCAGCCGCTGGGGATACGCAGTATTTT. Drawing the rest from reference TRBV5-1 and TRBJ2-3, the complete variable domain is KAGVTQTPRYLIKTRGQQVTLSCSPISGHRSVSWYQQTPGQGLQFLFEYFSETQRNKGNFPGRFSGRQFSNSRSEMNVSTLELGDSALYLCASAAGDTQYFGPGTRLTVL.

V is TRBV5-1 and J is TRBJ1-1; tentative D call: TRBD1 (6 bases). V lost 4 bases to trimming and J lost 2 bases, with 12 bases between them. The CDR3 has 14 residues. The germline gives CDR1 SGHRS, CDR2 YFSETQ. This CDR3 is CASSRDRRNTEAFF. The CDR3 DNA reads as TGCGCCAGCAGCCGAGACAGGAGAAACACTGAAGCTTTCTTT.

This clonotype appeared a few times. The genes are TRBV4-1 and TRBJ2-3, with D uncertain. CDR3 length: 14 amino acids. V gave up 0 bases and J gave up 0 bases, with 4 bases separating them. Germline CDR1 MGHRA, CDR2 YSYEKL. The CDR3 spells CASSQESSTDTQYF. The CDR3 DNA reads TGCGCCAGCAGCCAAGAGAGCAGCACAGATACGCAGTATTTT.